Below are 22 T cell receptor beta chains sequenced from a single sample in a study of T-cell memory formation after mild COVID-19. TCRdb passed the 5' RACE reads through MiXCR, listing each CDR3 protein once. The sample yields around 300,000 distinct CDR3 sequences, roughly a fifth seen once. Sample: PBMCs or a T cell subset sorted from them (not recorded which). Receptors originate from a man between 18 and 35 years old who had mild COVID-19 (a few samples of this study predate the infection). Cell type and time point are not known.

This clonotype appeared a few times. CDR3 amino acids: CASSPTGDGYEQYF. The DNA of the CDR3 is TGTGCCAGCAGCCCAACAGGGGATGGCTACGAGCAGTACTTC. The genes are TRBV7-3 and TRBJ2-7, with 7 bases that match TRBD1. Unmatched junction bases numbered 7, after V lost 5 bases and J lost 3 bases. The CDR3 consists of 14 residues. Germline V CDR1 and CDR2: SGHTA, FQGTGA.

This clonotype was seen a few times. The rearrangement uses TRBV9 and TRBJ2-3, with D possibly TRBD2 on 6 matching bases. Trimming took off 4 bases at V and 2 bases at J, with 17 bases between the two ends. This CDR3 region has 16 residues. In germline, CDR1 is SGDLS, CDR2 YYNGEE. CDR3 bases: TGTGCCAGCAGCAGGGACTCGACGCGGTACACAGATACGCAGTATTTT. It translates to CASSRDSTRYTDTQYF.

The genes are TRBV28 and TRBJ1-2, with 7 bases fitting TRBD1. This CDR3 region has 13 residues. CDR1 MDHEN and CDR2 SYDVKM come from the germline V gene. V dropped 8 bases and J dropped 5; count of bases not matched to a gene: 8. The CDR3 region is CASRDSRSYGYTF. Here the CDR3 DNA reads TGTGCCAGCCGGGACAGCCGTTCTTATGGCTACACCTTC.

The CDR3 protein is CSARTGGGMGQPQHF. The DNA of the CDR3 is TGCAGTGCTCGGACAGGGGGAGGGATGGGTCAGCCCCAGCATTTT. The V call is TRBV20-1, the J call TRBJ1-5; TRBD1 aligns across 10 bases. Germline CDR1 and CDR2: DFQATT and SNEGSKA (reference sequence). The CDR3 runs 15 residues. Trimming at V came to 5 bases and at J to 6 bases, leaving 10 bases not matched to a gene.

The chain links TRBV20-1 to TRBJ2-7, with TRBD1 identical over 8 bases. The J segment lost 1 base and the V segment lost 1 base, leaving 12 bases of the junction unmatched. CDR1 is DFQATT and CDR2 is SNEGSKA in the germline V gene (reference sequence). This CDR3 spans 17 amino acids. The CDR3 DNA is TGCAGTGCTAGAGCAGACCCCAGGGGGCCGACGTCCTACGAGCAGTACTTC. Translated: CSARADPRGPTSYEQYF.

This chain uses TRBV7-9 with TRBJ1-5; possibly TRBD1 for D (5 bases). Germline values: CDR1 SEHNR, CDR2 FQNEAQ (reference sequence). CDR3 length: 14 residues. Between the trimmed V and J ends, which lost 6 bases and 0 bases, there was a span of 9 bases. This chain's CDR3 is CASSTTVSNQPQHF. CDR3 bases: TGTGCCAGCAGTACGACAGTTAGCAATCAGCCCCAGCATTTT.

The sample holds a few counts of this clonotype. The V call is TRBV15, the J call TRBJ1-3, with D possibly being TRBD1 (5 bases). V dropped 3 bases and J dropped 4 bases, with 22 bases sitting between them. The CDR3 has 18 amino acids. Germline CDR1 is LNHNV and CDR2 is YYDKDF (reference sequence). CDR3 region: CATSRVTVRDGRGNTIYF. The CDR3 region has the DNA TGTGCCACCAGCAGGGTGACCGTCCGGGACGGGAGAGGAAACACCATATATTTT. The full variable domain, with the rest looked up from reference TRBV15 and TRBJ1-3, is DAMVIQNPRYQVTQFGKPVTLSCSQTLNHNVMYWYQQKSSQAPKLLFHYYDKDFNNEADTPDNFQSRRPNTSFCFLDIRSPGLGDTAMYLCATSRVTVRDGRGNTIYFGEGSWLTVV.

This clonotype was observed a handful of times. The chain is built from TRBV18 and TRBJ1-1; D gene uncertain. Germline loops: CDR1 KGHSH, CDR2 LQKENI. CDR3 size: 15 residues. Trimming took off 0 bases at V and 1 base at J, with 9 bases between the two ends. Here the CDR3 reads CASSPPDDGNTEAFF. The DNA for the CDR3 is TGTGCCAGCTCACCACCTGACGACGGGAACACTGAAGCTTTCTTT.

This clonotype has more than one count but fewer than ten. The chain employs TRBV5-6 and TRBJ1-4; 7 positions match TRBD1. This CDR3 contains 14 residues. Germline V gene lookup returns CDR1 SGHDT and CDR2 YYEEEE. The ends lost 5 bases at V and 5 bases at J; junction bases unmatched: 6. CDR3 coding DNA: TGTGCCAGCAGAAGACAGGGTGGAAATGAAAAACTGTTTTTT. It translates to CASRRQGGNEKLFF.

The gene calls are TRBV15 and TRBJ2-5; tentative D call: TRBD1 (5 bases). The CDR3 consists of 15 residues. CDR1 is LNHNV, CDR2 YYDKDF, per germline (reference sequence). Deletions cut 0 bases from V and 0 bases from J, with 8 bases between. CDR3 sequence: CATSREGQNQETQYF. DNA of the CDR3: TGTGCCACCAGCAGAGAGGGGCAGAACCAAGAGACCCAGTACTTC.

In its sample, this clonotype was seen a few times. This chain uses TRBV11-2 with TRBJ2-4; 7 bases align to TRBD2. The CDR3 consists of 21 residues. Trimming cost V 0 bases and J 0 bases; bases outside gene matches: 17. CDR1 and CDR2 (germline): SGHAT, FQNNGV. The CDR3, as DNA: TGTGCCAGCAGCTTAGATGGATTACAGCGGGGACCCACTATAGCCAAAAACATTCAGTACTTC. Encoded protein: CASSLDGLQRGPTIAKNIQYF. The entire variable domain, with the rest obtained from reference TRBV11-2 and TRBJ2-4, is as follows: EAGVAQSPRYKIIEKRQSVAFWCNPISGHATLYWYQQILGQGPKLLIQFQNNGVVDDSQLPKDRFSAERLKGVDSTLKIQPAKLEDSAVYLCASSLDGLQRGPTIAKNIQYFGAGTRLSVL.

This clonotype was found a few times. This chain's CDR3 is CASSLGPRAGPSSYEQYF. The CDR3 DNA follows: TGTGCCAGCAGCTTAGGTCCTCGGGCGGGACCCAGCTCCTACGAGCAGTACTTC. The chain links TRBV7-9 to TRBJ2-7; tentatively, D is TRBD2 (6 bases). The germline V and J ends were trimmed by 1 base and 0 bases, with 19 bases remaining between them. The germline V gene has CDR1 SEHNR and CDR2 FQNEAQ (reference sequence). The CDR3 contains 18 residues.

This clonotype turned up a few times. This rearrangement joins TRBV19 to TRBJ1-2, with D perhaps matching TRBD1 (6 bases). CDR3 length: 12 amino acids. Trimming removed 7 bases at V and 4 bases at J, with 10 bases between. Germline V gene lookup returns CDR1 LNHDA and CDR2 SQIVND (reference sequence). The CDR3 sequence is CASKQGAYGYTF. The DNA for the CDR3 is TGTGCCAGTAAACAGGGCGCCTATGGCTACACCTTC.

This clonotype occurred a few times. The chain has TRBV5-5 and TRBJ2-1; unclear D gene. The CDR3 has 13 residues. The V end was cut by 2 bases, the J end by 7 bases, with 10 bases between. Germline V CDR1 and CDR2: SGHKS, YYEKEE (reference sequence). CDR3: CASSFFGWNEQFF. DNA of the CDR3: TGTGCCAGCAGCTTTTTCGGTTGGAATGAGCAGTTCTTC.

This rearrangement joins TRBV6-2 or TRBV6-3 to TRBJ2-5; TRBD1 aligns across 9 bases. V was pared by 7 bases and J by 4 bases, with 7 bases of the junction left unmatched. CDR1 and CDR2 from the germline V gene are MNHEY and SVGEGT. The CDR3 runs 14 residues. The CDR3 region has the DNA TGTGCCAGCAATCCAGGGACAGGGCCAGAGACCCAGTACTTC. It translates to CASNPGTGPETQYF.

The genes are TRBV7-3 and TRBJ2-2, with 9 positions matching TRBD1. Germline V gene data show CDR1 as SGHTA and CDR2 as FQGTGA. This CDR3 is 16 amino acids long. Trimming at V came to 5 bases and at J to 2 bases, leaving 6 bases not matched to a gene. The DNA of the CDR3 is TGTGCCAGCAGCCCGACAGGGGGGGATAACACCGGGGAGCTGTTTTTT. This gives the protein CASSPTGGDNTGELFF.

The chain joins TRBV29-1 to TRBJ2-2; no clear D gene. Germline V lookup: CDR1 SQVTM, CDR2 ANQGSEA. Between the trimmed V and J ends, which lost 3 bases and 5 bases, there was a span of 13 bases. This CDR3 is 14 amino acids long. The CDR3 DNA is TGCAGCGTTGAGCGTGGTTCGGGTACCGGGGAGCTGTTTTTT. The encoded protein is CSVERGSGTGELFF.

The chain couples TRBV6-2 or TRBV6-3 to TRBJ1-2; D call uncertain. The CDR3 runs 12 residues. V was cut by 6 bases and J by 8 bases, with 13 bases left in between. The germline CDR1 and CDR2 sequences are MNHEY and SVGEGT. Here the CDR3 DNA reads TGTGCCAGCAGCCGCCCGGTCGAGGGCTACACCTTC. This translates into CASSRPVEGYTF.

This clonotype showed up just a few times. The rearrangement uses TRBV6-2 or TRBV6-3 and TRBJ2-7; D gene ambiguous. The CDR3 sequence is 12 residues long. V lost 2 bases, J lost 5 bases, and 7 bases lay in between. In germline, CDR1 is MNHEY, CDR2 SVGEGT. The CDR3 DNA sequence: TGTGCCAGCAGTTACGGCGTGGACGAGCAGTACGTC. Its translation is CASSYGVDEQYV.

This chain connects TRBV5-1 to TRBJ1-6; D unresolved. The V end was cut by 4 bases, the J end by 10 bases, with 12 bases between. There are 13 residues in the CDR3. Germline CDR1 and CDR2: SGHRS and YFSETQ. CDR3 region: CASSLVSSSPLHF. The CDR3 DNA follows: TGCGCCAGCAGCCTCGTGAGCTCCTCACCCCTCCACTTT.

For this clonotype: A much bigger clone sits one base away, suggesting this may be a read error. The chain combines TRBV20-1 with TRBJ1-1; no definite D call. Looked up from germline, CDR1 is DFQATT and CDR2 is SNEGSKA (reference sequence). V was cut by 3 bases and J by 11 bases, with 19 bases left in between. The CDR3 has 13 amino acids. The CDR3 reads CSASRTHSSLAFF. The CDR3 DNA sequence: TGCAGTGCTAGTCGGACCCACAGTTCTCTCGCTTTCTTT.

This clonotype was detected a few times. V gene TRBV24-1 combines with J gene TRBJ2-5; either TRBD1 or TRBD2 may supply D (7 bases each). V was trimmed by 2 bases and J by 4 bases, leaving 16 bases between them. The CDR3 length is 16 residues. Germline V gene sequence: CDR1 KGHDR, CDR2 SFDVKD. The CDR3 here is CATSDYAAGGAETQYF. CDR3 nucleotide sequence: TGTGCCACCAGTGATTATGCGGCAGGGGGGGCAGAGACCCAGTACTTC.